The source of this T cell receptor (beta chain) is a study of CD8 T cells in ankylosing spondylitis. From the 5' RACE reads, TCRdb called clonotypes with MiXCR, one entry per CDR3 protein. The table records some 92,000 distinct CDR3 sequences, 27% of them present only once. The receptor's source is a male donor with ankylosing spondylitis or in good health (not recorded which). Source material: blood, either unsorted or a sorted T cell fraction (not recorded which).

In DNA, the CDR3 is TGCGCCAGCAGCTTGTTGTTTGTAACGGAGCTAAAAGAGACCCAGTACTTC. It is translated as CASSLLFVTELKETQYF. The V and J genes are TRBV5-1 and TRBJ2-5; no clear D. Germline V CDR1 and CDR2: SGHRS, YFSETQ. The CDR3 contains 17 residues. The V gene lost 1 base and the J gene lost 3 bases, with 19 bases spanning the gap.